This TCR beta chain was retrieved from a study of T cell responses to AZD1222 COVID-19 vaccine. Broader study findings: Spike-specific TCRs gained breadth and depth after people received two AZD1222 doses.

Produced via immunoSEQ multiplex PCR; TCRdb's table is partial and in-frame only. The sample has around 58,000 clones, 70% to 90% seen once. With regard to this clone: The antigen is unknown.

From germline, CDR1 is LGHDT and CDR2 YNNKEL (reference sequence). V trimming: 1 base; J trimming: 7 bases; junction bases outside the gene matches: 4. The CDR3 extends over 16 amino acids. The origin of this receptor is an adult who received the AZD1222 COVID-19 vaccine. The V call is TRBV3-1 (or the pseudogene TRBV3-2), the J call TRBJ2-2, with 12 bases that match TRBD1. Sequencing was performed on peripheral blood, taken 28 days after the second AZD1222 dose. CDR3 loop: CASSQGGQGAIGELFF. CDR3 coding DNA: TGTGCCAGCAGCCAAGGGGGACAGGGGGCGATCGGGGAGCTGTTTTTT.